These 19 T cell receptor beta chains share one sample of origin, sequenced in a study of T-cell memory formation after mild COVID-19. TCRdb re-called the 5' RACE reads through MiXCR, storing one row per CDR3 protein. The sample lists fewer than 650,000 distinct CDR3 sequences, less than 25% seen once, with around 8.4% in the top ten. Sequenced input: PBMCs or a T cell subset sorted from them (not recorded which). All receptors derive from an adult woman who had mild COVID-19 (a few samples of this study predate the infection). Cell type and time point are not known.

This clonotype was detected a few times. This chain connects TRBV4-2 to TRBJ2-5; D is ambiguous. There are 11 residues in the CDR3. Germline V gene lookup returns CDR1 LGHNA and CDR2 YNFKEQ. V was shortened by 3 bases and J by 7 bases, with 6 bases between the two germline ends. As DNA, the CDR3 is TGTGCCAGCAGCCAGGAATGGACCCAGTACTTC. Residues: CASSQEWTQYF.

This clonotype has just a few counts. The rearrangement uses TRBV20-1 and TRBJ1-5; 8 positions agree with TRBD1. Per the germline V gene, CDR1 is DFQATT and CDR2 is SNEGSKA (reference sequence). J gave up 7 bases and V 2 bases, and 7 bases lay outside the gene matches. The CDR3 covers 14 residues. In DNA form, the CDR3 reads TGCAGTGCTAGACCGAACAGGGGGTCGCAGCCCCAGCATTTT. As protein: CSARPNRGSQPQHF.

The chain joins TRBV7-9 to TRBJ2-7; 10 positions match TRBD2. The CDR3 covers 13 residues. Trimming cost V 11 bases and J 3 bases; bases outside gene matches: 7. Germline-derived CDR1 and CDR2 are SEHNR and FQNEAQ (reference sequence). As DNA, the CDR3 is TGTGCCGGATCACTAGCGGGGAACTACGAGCAGTACTTC. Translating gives CAGSLAGNYEQYF.

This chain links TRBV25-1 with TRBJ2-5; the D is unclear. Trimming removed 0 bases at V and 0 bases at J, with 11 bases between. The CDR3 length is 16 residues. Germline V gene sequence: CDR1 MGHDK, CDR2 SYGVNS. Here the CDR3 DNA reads TGTGCCAGCAGTGAATATACTCCCCTGTACCAAGAGACCCAGTACTTC. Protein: CASSEYTPLYQETQYF.

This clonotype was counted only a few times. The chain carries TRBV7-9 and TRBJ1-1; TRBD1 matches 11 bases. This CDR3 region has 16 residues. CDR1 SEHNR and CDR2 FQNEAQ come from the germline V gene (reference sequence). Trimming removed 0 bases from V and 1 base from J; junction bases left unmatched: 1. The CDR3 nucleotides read TGTGCCAGCAGCTTAGCTGGGACAGGGGGGAACACTGAAGCTTTCTTT. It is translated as CASSLAGTGGNTEAFF.

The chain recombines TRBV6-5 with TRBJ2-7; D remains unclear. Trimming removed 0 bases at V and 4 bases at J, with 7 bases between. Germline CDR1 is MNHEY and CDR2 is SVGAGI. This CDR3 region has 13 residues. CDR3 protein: CASSYSTAYEQYF. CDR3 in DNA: TGTGCCAGCAGTTACTCGACCGCATACGAGCAGTACTTC.

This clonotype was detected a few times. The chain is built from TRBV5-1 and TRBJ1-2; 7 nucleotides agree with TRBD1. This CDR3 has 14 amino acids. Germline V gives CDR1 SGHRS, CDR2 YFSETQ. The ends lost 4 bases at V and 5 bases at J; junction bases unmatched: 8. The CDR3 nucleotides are TGCGCCAGCAGCATAGGGACAGAGATTTATGGCTACACCTTC. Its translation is CASSIGTEIYGYTF. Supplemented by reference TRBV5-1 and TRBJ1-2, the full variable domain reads KAGVTQTPRYLIKTRGQQVTLSCSPISGHRSVSWYQQTPGQGLQFLFEYFSETQRNKGNFPGRFSGRQFSNSRSEMNVSTLELGDSALYLCASSIGTEIYGYTFGSGTRLTVV.

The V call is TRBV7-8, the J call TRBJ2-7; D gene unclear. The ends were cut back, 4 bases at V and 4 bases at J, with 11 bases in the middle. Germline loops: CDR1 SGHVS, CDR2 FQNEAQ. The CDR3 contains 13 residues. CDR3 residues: CASSYGSVYEQYF. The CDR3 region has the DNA TGTGCCAGCAGCTATGGATCCGTATACGAGCAGTACTTC.

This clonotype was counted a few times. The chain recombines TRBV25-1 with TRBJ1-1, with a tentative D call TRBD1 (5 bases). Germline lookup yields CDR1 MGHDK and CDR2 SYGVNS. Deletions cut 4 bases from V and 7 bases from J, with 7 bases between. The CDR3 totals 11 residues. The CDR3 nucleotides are TGTGCCAGCAGTGGACAGCGTGAAGCTTTCTTT. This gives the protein CASSGQREAFF.

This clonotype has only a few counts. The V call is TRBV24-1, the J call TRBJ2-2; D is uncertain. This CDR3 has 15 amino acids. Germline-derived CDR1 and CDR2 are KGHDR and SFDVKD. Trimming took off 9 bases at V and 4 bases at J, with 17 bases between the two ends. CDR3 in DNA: TGTGCCACCCCCTTTGGACCCTCGGCCACCGGGGAGCTGTTTTTT. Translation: CATPFGPSATGELFF.

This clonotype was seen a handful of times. CDR3 loop: CASSLGGGTDGTEAFF. CDR3 nucleotides: TGTGCCAGCAGCTTGGGTGGTGGGACAGACGGGACTGAAGCTTTCTTT. This chain links TRBV7-3 with TRBJ1-1; the match to TRBD1 covers 7 bases. The CDR3 has 16 residues. From germline, CDR1 is SGHTA and CDR2 FQGTGA. With V trimmed by 3 bases and J by 5 bases, 12 bases remained unmatched.

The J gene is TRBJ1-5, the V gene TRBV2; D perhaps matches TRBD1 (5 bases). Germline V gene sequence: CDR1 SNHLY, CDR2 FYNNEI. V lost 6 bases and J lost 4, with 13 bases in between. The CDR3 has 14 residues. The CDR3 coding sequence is TGTGCCAGCAGGGAATTATCAGGGAATCAGCCCCAGCATTTT. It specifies CASRELSGNQPQHF.

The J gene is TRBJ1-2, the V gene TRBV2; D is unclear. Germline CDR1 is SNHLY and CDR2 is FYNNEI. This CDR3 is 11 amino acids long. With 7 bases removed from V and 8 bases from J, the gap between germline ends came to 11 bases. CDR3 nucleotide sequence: TGTGCCAGCACCGTTGTGGGAGGCTACACCTTC. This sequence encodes CASTVVGGYTF.

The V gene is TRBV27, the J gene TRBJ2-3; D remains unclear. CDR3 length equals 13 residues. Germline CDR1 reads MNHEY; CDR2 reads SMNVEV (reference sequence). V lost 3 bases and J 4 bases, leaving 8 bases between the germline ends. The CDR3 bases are TGTGCCAGCAGTTTGTGGCAAGCAGATACGCAGTATTTT. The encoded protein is CASSLWQADTQYF.

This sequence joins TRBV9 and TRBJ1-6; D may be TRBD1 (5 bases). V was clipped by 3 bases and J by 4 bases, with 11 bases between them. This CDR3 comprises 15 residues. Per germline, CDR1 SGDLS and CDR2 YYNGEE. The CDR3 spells CASSGEGHYNSPLHF. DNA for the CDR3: TGTGCCAGCAGCGGAGAGGGGCATTATAATTCACCCCTCCACTTT.

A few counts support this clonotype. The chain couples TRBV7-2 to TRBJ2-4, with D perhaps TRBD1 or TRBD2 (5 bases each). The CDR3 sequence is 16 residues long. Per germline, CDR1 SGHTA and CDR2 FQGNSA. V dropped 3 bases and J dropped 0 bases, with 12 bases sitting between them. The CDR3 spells CASSFNGALAKNIQYF. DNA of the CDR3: TGTGCCAGCAGCTTTAACGGGGCATTAGCCAAAAACATTCAGTACTTC.

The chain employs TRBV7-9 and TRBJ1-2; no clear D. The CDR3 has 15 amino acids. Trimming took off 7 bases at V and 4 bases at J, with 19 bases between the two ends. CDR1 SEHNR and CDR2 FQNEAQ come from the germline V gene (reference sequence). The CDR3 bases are TGTGCCAGCACCGCCCGGCCGACCTATAGCTATGGCTACACCTTC. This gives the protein CASTARPTYSYGYTF.

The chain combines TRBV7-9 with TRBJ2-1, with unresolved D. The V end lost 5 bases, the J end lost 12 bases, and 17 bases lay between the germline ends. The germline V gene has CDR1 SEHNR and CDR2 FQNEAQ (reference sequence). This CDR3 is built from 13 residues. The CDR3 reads CASSPKDGDAQFF. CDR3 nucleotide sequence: TGTGCCAGCAGCCCGAAGGACGGAGACGCGCAGTTCTTC.

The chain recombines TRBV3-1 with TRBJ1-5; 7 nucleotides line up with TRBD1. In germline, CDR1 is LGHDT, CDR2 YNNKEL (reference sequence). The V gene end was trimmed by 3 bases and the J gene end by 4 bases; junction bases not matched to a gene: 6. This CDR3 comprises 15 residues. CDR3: CASSQTGMGNQPQHF. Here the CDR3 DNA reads TGTGCCAGCAGCCAGACAGGGATGGGGAATCAGCCCCAGCATTTT. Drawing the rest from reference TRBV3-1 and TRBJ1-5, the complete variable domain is DTAVSQTPKYLVTQMGNDKSIKCEQNLGHDTMYWYKQDSKKFLKIMFSYNNKELIINETVPNRFSPKSPDKAHLNLHINSLELGDSAVYFCASSQTGMGNQPQHFGDGTRLSIL.